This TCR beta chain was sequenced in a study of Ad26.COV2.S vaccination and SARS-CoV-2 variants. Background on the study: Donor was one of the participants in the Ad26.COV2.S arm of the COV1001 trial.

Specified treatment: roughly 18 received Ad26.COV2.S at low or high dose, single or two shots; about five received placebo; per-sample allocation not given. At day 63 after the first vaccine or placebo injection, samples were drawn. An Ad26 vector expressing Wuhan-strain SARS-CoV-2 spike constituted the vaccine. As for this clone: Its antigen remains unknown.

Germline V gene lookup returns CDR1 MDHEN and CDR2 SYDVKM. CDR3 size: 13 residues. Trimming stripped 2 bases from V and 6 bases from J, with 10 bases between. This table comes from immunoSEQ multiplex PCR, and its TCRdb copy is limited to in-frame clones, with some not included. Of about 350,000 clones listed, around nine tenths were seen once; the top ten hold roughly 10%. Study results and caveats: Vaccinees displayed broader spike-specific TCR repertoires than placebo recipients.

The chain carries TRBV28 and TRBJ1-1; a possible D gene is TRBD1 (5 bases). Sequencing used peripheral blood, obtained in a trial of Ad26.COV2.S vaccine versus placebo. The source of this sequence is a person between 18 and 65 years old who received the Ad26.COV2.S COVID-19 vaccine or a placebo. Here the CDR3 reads CASSLGAGAEAFF. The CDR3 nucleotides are TGTGCCAGCAGTTTAGGGGCTGGGGCTGAAGCTTTCTTT. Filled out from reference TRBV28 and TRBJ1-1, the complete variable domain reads DVKVTQSSRYLVKRTGEKVFLECVQDMDHENMFWYRQDPGLGLRLIYFSYDVKMKEKGDIPEGYSVSREKKERFSLILESASTNQTSMYLCASSLGAGAEAFFGQGTRLTVV.